This T cell receptor beta chain was found in a study of blood T cell repertoires in COVID-19. Study information: Samples taken during acute and convalescent COVID-19 were collected in the United States, Italy and Spain. Nucleic acid was either cDNA or gDNA, and it came from T cells, B-cell-depleted T cells, or PBMCs.

Per the original methods: Estimated nucleated cell counts came from reference gene primer amplification. TCRdb's copy holds only in-frame clones and misses some; the assay was immunoSEQ multiplex PCR. The DNA was the basis for D and trimming; V, J and clone size are from that table. The sample carries about 670,000 clones, 70% to 90% recorded once. This CDR3 has 14 amino acids. The trim removed 11 bases at V and 4 bases at J, leaving 10 bases unmatched. CDR1 is SNHLY, CDR2 FYNNEI, per germline. This TCR was recovered from a woman in her late teens or twenties with acute or convalescent COVID-19. This rearrangement joins TRBV2 to TRBJ2-3; TRBD2 aligns across 9 bases. Sequenced sample: peripheral blood. The CDR3 is CASSAGGRADTQYF. The DNA for the CDR3 is TGTGCCTCGTCAGCGGGGGGCAGGGCAGATACGCAGTATTTT.